The sequence of this T cell receptor beta chain was determined in a study of blood T cells in healthy people across ages. Findings of the study overall: With age, beta diversity per million T cells declined roughly linearly, significantly by 40. The authors considered diversity estimates from one million T cells to be underestimates.

Germline loops: CDR1 MNHNY, CDR2 SVGAGI (reference sequence). The V gene lost 4 bases and the J gene lost 3 bases, with 10 bases spanning the gap. This CDR3 region has 13 residues. Notes on this clonotype: Its antigen remains unidentified.

Using a J-beta primer mix together with a sample-barcoded 5' primer, a second PCR was run for roughly 7 to 12 cycles. One entry per CDR3 protein, called by TCRdb with MiXCR from the 5' RACE reads. In the table there are about 1.5 million distinct CDR3 sequences, approximately 43% of which are singletons. Donors ranged from roughly 6 to 90 years old and were healthy Caucasians in Russia. Each donor's blood draw was around 9.2 milliliters of peripheral blood. This clonotype was sampled from a woman under 30 in good health. The V gene is TRBV6-6, the J gene TRBJ2-7; perhaps TRBD1 as D (5 bases). Sequences were obtained from blood. The CDR3 DNA is TGTGCCAGCAGTTTCGACAGCTTCTACGAGCAGTACTTC. Amino acid sequence: CASSFDSFYEQYF.